This T cell receptor beta chain derives from a study of cytomegalovirus exposure and HLA in healthy donors (TCRdb year 2017). For context, the study as a whole: According to an earlier analysis of a few hundred of the donors, about 170 million T cells yielded over 90 million unique TCR beta sequences and 250 to 350 Gb of sequence data. Both class I and class II loci were covered by HLA typing, at four-digit resolution. Typing coverage differed by locus: A, B, C, DRB1 and DQB1 were typed in roughly 620-630 donors, DQA1 in around 500, DPA1 in some 570, and DPB1 in around 490. Among several hundred genotyped donors of the cohort, an average of approximately 240,000 unique TCR beta nucleotide sequences was sequenced per donor, of which about 20% were non-productive. An earlier analysis of 500 to 750 of the donors applied high-throughput TCR beta sequencing to assess whether each TCR beta V gene segment acted as functional or pseudogenic. Using immunosequencing, the study profiled T cell repertoires from about 610 subjects and related those repertoires to cytomegalovirus serostatus. A separate validation cohort of 100 to 150 different subjects was used in addition to the 666-subject first cohort. A few DR-DQ haplotypes were treated as single units for association and clustering because of strong linkage in the cohort. Alongside the repertoire data, information on donor age, sex, ethnicity and CMV serostatus was compiled. The study combined high-throughput TCR immunosequencing, statistical association of individual TCRs with disease status, and machine learning to predict cytomegalovirus infection status. The study aimed to test whether signatures of past pathogen exposure could be identified by cataloging public T cell receptors. Every discovery cohort repertoire had been produced on one sequencing platform. A later analysis re-examined previously published TCR beta repertoires from around 670 donors and added high-resolution HLA genotyping to investigate patterns of TCR occurrence. Among the roughly 400 genotyped donors, approximately 81% belonged to the genetic ancestry cluster associated with self-reported Caucasian donors. Rather than drawing on any new phenotypic data, the later analysis identified candidate immune exposures from TCR beta sequences and the way those sequences occurred across donors. Roughly 300 gigabases of sequencing data and around 85 million unique TCR sequences made up an early release that covered approximately 620 HLA-typed donors. In a later genetic analysis, genome-wide SNP genotypes for about three fifths of the roughly 670 donors were used, and that subset was treated as a discovery cohort.

The cohort was made up of 666 healthy bone marrow donors. At the time of sampling, all cohort members were nominally healthy, though unrecorded immune exposures were likely present. The donor tested CMV seronegative and was one of the 352 seronegative cohort members. Each donor provided a peripheral blood sample, and peripheral blood mononuclear cells were used for TCR beta sequencing. The Qiagen DNeasy Blood Extraction Kit was used to extract genomic DNA from the blood cell samples. Results the study describes overall, beyond this receptor: A further reported finding was that TCR beta sequences accurately predicted the HLA-A and HLA-B alleles for most subjects in the first cohort. When HLA alleles, especially DR and DQ, strongly co-occurred, attributing TCR associations to individual alleles was difficult. Most TCR sequences were seen in very few donors, while some public TCRs were found in many individuals. An association between a missense DCLRE1C variant and V-gene and J-gene trimming of TCR beta chains was found in a later genetic analysis and replicated in an independent cohort. In vitro tests confirmed that a few of the cytomegalovirus-associated TCR beta chains recognize cytomegalovirus antigens. Some IMGT-functional V segments, including TRBV6-2 and TRBV6-3, could not be distinguished by the 87-base-pair reads and were therefore excluded. Roughly uniform sequencing depth across donors was assumed in presence/absence analyses, although this assumption may not hold. In this cohort, only TCR beta chains were sequenced, and detectable features were limited by the absence of alpha or paired-chain data. In a later analysis, some 17,000 TCR beta sequences were associated with specific HLA alleles at a false discovery rate of 0.05. The only immune exposure information available for the cohort was CMV serostatus. In a later analysis, TCR association rates were found to vary across HLA loci, with the most associated TCRs seen for DRB1 alleles and the fewest for HLA-C alleles. Because HLA typing was missing for some donors at each locus, association tests included only the typed subset. The authors suggested that the approach could potentially be extended to other disease states and immunological phenotypes. Compared with the approximately 720-donor mean, donors in an Asian-associated ancestry cluster had fewer N-insertions in productive TCRs, according to a later genetic analysis. In both the original and validation cohorts, the classifier was reported to diagnose cytomegalovirus status with high specificity and sensitivity. A cluster of highly shared sequence variants was judged likely to represent a technical artifact of the sequencing pipeline. In an earlier analysis of 450 to 750 of the donors, most TCR beta V segments appeared in productive rearrangements about 87% or about 30% of the time, broadly matching IMGT annotations. The study gave a list of over 150 TCR beta chains associated with cytomegalovirus. Correlated functional status among segregating V segments might be attributable to linkage disequilibrium, but an unknown experimental factor could not be ruled out. Because counts were too low, about 18 rarely observed V segments, including chromosome 9 orphons, were excluded from the earlier analysis of under 650 of the donors. Compared with equally common non-associated chains, HLA-associated TCR beta chains in a later analysis were more clonally expanded and had lower generation probabilities. A later analysis reported that several top co-occurrence clusters appeared linked to parvovirus B19, influenza, CMV and Epstein-Barr virus. According to a later analysis, most CMV-associated TCR beta chains appeared to be HLA-restricted, and the HLA associations seemed to be driven largely by CMV exposure.

About this clone itself: This clone's antigen is unknown. Base qualities were left out, and no much larger clone turns up one base away.

The library was prepared using the immunoSEQ multiplex PCR assay. A mixture of 60 forward primers for TCR Vbeta segments and 13 reverse primers for TCR Jbeta segments was used in the multiplex PCR. A multiplex PCR assay on genomic DNA amplified the CDR3 region of rearranged TCR beta genes. Amplified TCR beta libraries were sequenced as 87-base-pair reads on the Illumina HiSeq System. Processing in the source paper ran as follows. A later analysis counted tens of millions of unique TCR beta chains across the 640 or so repertoires, and roughly 9.9 million of these chains were shared by at least two donors. A nearest-neighbor algorithm error-corrected the raw reads and collapsed the reads into unique sequences, merging closely related sequences to remove PCR and sequencing errors. CDR3 sequences were aligned to IMGT reference sequences to assign V, D and J gene segments. For a sequence to be retained, at least a six-nucleotide match to both a V gene segment and a J gene segment was required. A rearrangement counted as productive if the CDR3 had no stop codons and remained in frame with V and J, and every other rearrangement counted as non-productive. CDR3 was defined according to IMGT convention as the region running from the second conserved V-encoded cysteine to the conserved J-encoded phenylalanine. In an earlier analysis of around 600 of the donors, sequences lacking an unambiguous match to a single V gene segment were excluded. In an earlier analysis of some 590 of the donors, a V segment was called functional when productive rearrangements were above 56.7%, and segregating when the standard deviation between donors exceeded 5%. To diagnose cytomegalovirus status from the catalog of TCR beta chain sequences, a statistical classification framework was built. In a later analysis, TCR nucleotide sequences were compared against IMGT/GENE-DB human TR gene sequences so that V and J genes could be assigned. The TCRdist pipeline was used in a later analysis to assign CDR3 sequences and most-parsimonious VDJ recombination scenarios. In a later analysis, every TCR beta chain was defined by the combination of its CDR3 amino acid sequence and its V-gene family, and reads without a unique V-gene family were dropped. As a way to deal with suspected cross-contamination and a sequencing artifact, a later analysis dropped approximately 570 nucleotide sequences that were highly shared and had low generation probability. In a later analysis, a clonal expansion index for each public chain was calculated from normalized within-repertoire ranks of inferred template counts. In a later analysis, generation probabilities were computed with a VDJ recombination model fitted to out-of-frame rearrangements, and the resulting probabilities were checked against IGoR. A later analysis scored TCR-TCR, TCR-HLA and TCR-CMV co-occurrence with hypergeometric tests, applying a repertoire-size bias correction to TCR pairs. A later analysis estimated false discovery rates by permuting HLA or CMV assignments 20 times. In a later analysis, co-occurring TCRs were grouped using DBSCAN, with TCRdist sequence similarity added in when clustering inside HLA-allele-positive subsets. Co-occurrence clustering excluded repertoires with fewer than 30,000 or more than 120,000 public chains, plus five with anomalous nucleotide sharing. TCRdb obtained this table from immuneACCESS and retained in-frame rearrangements with V and J assigned. These tables miss some clones; where compared with another copy, unresolved V genes account for less than half of the shortfall, and the remainder is unexplained. The V and J calls and clone size are taken from that table; D and trimming were inferred from the DNA. The sample yields approximately 280,000 clones; around 90% were counted once. Jointly, the top ten make up about 2% of the sample.

Per the germline V gene, SGDLS is the CDR1 and YYNGEE is the CDR2. From its cysteine to its phenylalanine, the CDR3 spans 18 amino acids. Just CDR3 DNA is preserved here, 54 bases in frame from base 1. V was cut back by 0 bases and J by 0 bases, leaving a gap of 17 bases between them. The chain couples TRBV9 to TRBJ2-3; matching of 6 bases hints at TRBD2 as the D gene. Sequenced input: PBMCs. The receptor's source is a woman aged 18-29 years in good health and CMV-seronegative. The CDR3: CASSVEAAGGASTDTQYF. In nucleotides, the sequence is TGTGCCAGCAGCGTAGAGGCCGCAGGAGGGGCTAGCACAGATACGCAGTATTTT.